Listed here are 2 T cell receptor beta chains from one sample, sequenced in a study of HIV-infected patients and healthy controls. TCRdb used MiXCR to reprocess the 5' RACE reads, holding one entry per CDR3 protein. The sample holds 55,000 to 70,000 distinct CDR3 sequences; 15% to 20% are singletons and the top ten take more than 1.3%. The sequenced sample was CD4+ T cells from blood. Receptors were obtained from a human donor in good health.

This clonotype was counted ten times or more. V and J are TRBV20-1 and TRBJ1-1; D is undetermined. The germline V and J ends were trimmed by 6 bases and 4 bases, with 18 bases remaining between them. Germline CDR1 DFQATT, CDR2 SNEGSKA (reference sequence). The CDR3 runs 14 residues. The CDR3 spells CSAKTYSPGTEAFF. CDR3 bases: TGCAGTGCCAAGACCTACAGCCCCGGCACTGAAGCTTTCTTT.

The J gene is TRBJ1-1, the V gene TRBV29-1, with a possible D match to TRBD1 (5 bases). Germline CDR1 SQVTM, CDR2 ANQGSEA. The CDR3 consists of 13 residues. V lost 4 bases to trimming and J lost 3 bases, with 12 bases between them. The CDR3 protein is CSVVMQGHTEAFF. For the CDR3, the DNA is TGCAGCGTTGTCATGCAGGGACACACTGAAGCTTTCTTT.